The source of this TCR beta chain is a study of early T cells in non-severe SARS-CoV-2 infection. Study overall: The input, bulk RNA from unsorted whole blood, was sequenced, and chains were unpaired.

Attached unique molecular identifiers marked individual cDNA molecules. TCRdb used MiXCR to reprocess the 5' RACE reads, holding one entry per CDR3 protein. Altogether roughly 58,000 distinct CDR3 sequences are present, 5.5% to 7.5% being singletons, with the ten largest covering roughly 4%. General study points: There was a bias toward anti-spike CD8 responses in VDJdb matching, which missed private and CD4 specificities.

The V gene end was trimmed by 2 bases and the J gene end by 1 base; junction bases not matched to a gene: 2. The CDR3 contains 15 residues. Per the germline V gene, CDR1 is MNHNY and CDR2 is SVGAGI (reference sequence). With respect to this clonotype: As yet, its antigen is unknown.

The V call is TRBV6-6, the J call TRBJ2-1; 7 bases are shared with TRBD2. The specimen sequenced was whole blood. The sequence came from an adult who was a healthcare worker with PCR-confirmed SARS-CoV-2 infection or an uninfected control (not recorded which). In DNA form, the CDR3 reads TGTGCCAGCAGTTACGGGGGGGGATCCTACAATGAGCAGTTCTTC. As protein: CASSYGGGSYNEQFF.